The T cell receptor beta chain described here comes from a study of OX40 agonist ivuxolimab in advanced cancers. The overall study: Ivuxolimab is a fully human IgG2 antibody that activates OX40 (CD134).

The junction had 4 bases not matched to a gene; V was cut back by 5 bases and J by 6 bases. The CDR3 is 13 residues long. Per germline, CDR1 SGHVS and CDR2 FNYEAQ. Sampling of blood occurred at baseline, cycle 4 day 1, and cycle 7 day 1. Profiling relied on immunoSEQ multiplex PCR, and the TCRdb table lists in-frame clones only, not all of them. The sample contains some 50,000 clones, approximately 86% of which appear only once. V gene TRBV7-6 combines with J gene TRBJ1-5; 7 nucleotides match TRBD1. The source of this sequence is an adult with an advanced solid tumor such as melanoma, head and neck, liver or kidney cancer. Here the sequenced sample was CD4+ or CD8+ T cells sorted from blood, taken in a trial of the OX40 agonist ivuxolimab. The CDR3 is CASSPGGFQPQHF. The CDR3 nucleotides are TGTGCCAGCAGCCCAGGGGGGTTTCAGCCCCAGCATTTT.